This T cell receptor beta chain was identified in a study of patients and donors after allogeneic stem cell transplantation. TCRdb independently ran MiXCR on the RT-PCR reads; one entry per CDR3 protein. The table shows 410,000 or so distinct CDR3 sequences, with 15% to 20% occurring only once. CDR1 is MNHNS, CDR2 SASEGT, per germline. The trim removed 6 bases at V and 0 bases at J, leaving 0 bases unmatched. There are 14 residues in the CDR3. This TCR was recovered from a human donor who was either an allogeneic HSCT recipient or a stem cell or donor lymphocyte infusion donor (not recorded which). It is not recorded whose cells these are; they may come from a transplant donor. Sequencing was performed on blood, either unsorted or a sorted T cell fraction (not recorded which). This sequence joins TRBV6-1 and TRBJ2-2; 8 nucleotides line up with TRBD1. The CDR3 DNA reads TGTGCCAGCAGGGGACAGGCGAACACCGGGGAGCTGTTTTTT. It yields the protein CASRGQANTGELFF.